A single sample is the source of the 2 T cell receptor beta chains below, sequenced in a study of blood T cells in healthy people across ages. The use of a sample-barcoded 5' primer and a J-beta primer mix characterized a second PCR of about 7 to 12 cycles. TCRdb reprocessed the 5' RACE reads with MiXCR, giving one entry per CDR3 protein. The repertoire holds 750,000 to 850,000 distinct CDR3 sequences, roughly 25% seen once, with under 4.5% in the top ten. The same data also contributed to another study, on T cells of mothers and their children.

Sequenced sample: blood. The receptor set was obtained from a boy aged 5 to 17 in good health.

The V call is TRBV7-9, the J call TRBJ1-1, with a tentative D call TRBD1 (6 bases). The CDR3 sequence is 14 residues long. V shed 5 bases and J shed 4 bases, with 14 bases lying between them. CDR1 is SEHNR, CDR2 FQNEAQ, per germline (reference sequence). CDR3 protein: CASSDLQGGTEAFF. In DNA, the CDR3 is TGTGCCAGCAGCGACCTACAGGGTGGCACTGAAGCTTTCTTT.

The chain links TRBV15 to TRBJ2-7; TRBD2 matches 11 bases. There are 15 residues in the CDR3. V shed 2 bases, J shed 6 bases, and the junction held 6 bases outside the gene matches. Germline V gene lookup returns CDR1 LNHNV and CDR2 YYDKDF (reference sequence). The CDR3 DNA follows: TGTGCCACCAGCAGACTAGCGGGAGGTGGAGGCGAGCAGTACTTC. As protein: CATSRLAGGGGEQYF.